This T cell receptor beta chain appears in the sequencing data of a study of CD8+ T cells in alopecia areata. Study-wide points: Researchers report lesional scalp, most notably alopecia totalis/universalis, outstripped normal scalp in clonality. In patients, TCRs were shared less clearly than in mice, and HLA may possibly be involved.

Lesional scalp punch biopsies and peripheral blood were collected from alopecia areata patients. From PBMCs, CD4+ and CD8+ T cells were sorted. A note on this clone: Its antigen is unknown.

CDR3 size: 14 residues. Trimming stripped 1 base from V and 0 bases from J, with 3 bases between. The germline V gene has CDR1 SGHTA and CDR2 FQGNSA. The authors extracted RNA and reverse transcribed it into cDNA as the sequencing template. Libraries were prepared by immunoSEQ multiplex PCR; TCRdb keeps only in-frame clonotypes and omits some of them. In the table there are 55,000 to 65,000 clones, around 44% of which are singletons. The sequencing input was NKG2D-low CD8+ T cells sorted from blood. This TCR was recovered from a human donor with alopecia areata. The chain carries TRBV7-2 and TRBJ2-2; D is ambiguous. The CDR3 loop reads CASSLVSNTGELFF. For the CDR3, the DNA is TGTGCCAGCAGCTTAGTTTCGAACACCGGGGAGCTGTTTTTT. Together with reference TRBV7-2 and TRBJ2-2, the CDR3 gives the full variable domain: GAGVSQSPSNKVTEKGKDVELRCDPISGHTALYWYRQSLGQGLEFLIYFQGNSAPDKSGLPSDRFSAERTGGSVSTLTIQRTQQEDSAVYLCASSLVSNTGELFFGEGSRLTVL.